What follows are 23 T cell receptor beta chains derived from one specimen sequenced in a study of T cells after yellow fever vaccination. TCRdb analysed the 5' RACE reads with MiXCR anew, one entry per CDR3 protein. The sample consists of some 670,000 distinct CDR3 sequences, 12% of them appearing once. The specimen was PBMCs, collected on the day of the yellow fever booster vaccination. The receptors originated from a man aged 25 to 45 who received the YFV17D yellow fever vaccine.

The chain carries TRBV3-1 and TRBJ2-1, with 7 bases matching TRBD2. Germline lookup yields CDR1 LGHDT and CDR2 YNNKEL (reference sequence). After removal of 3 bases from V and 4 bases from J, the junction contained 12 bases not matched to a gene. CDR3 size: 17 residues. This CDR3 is CASSHMDNGRKYNEQFF. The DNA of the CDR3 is TGTGCCAGCAGCCATATGGACAACGGGAGGAAATACAATGAGCAGTTCTTC.

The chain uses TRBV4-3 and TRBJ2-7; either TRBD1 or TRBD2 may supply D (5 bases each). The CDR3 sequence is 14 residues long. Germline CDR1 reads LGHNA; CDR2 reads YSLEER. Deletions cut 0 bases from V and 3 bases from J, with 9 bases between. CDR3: CASSQDGGNYEQYF. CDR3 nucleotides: TGCGCCAGCAGCCAAGATGGGGGAAACTACGAGCAGTACTTC.

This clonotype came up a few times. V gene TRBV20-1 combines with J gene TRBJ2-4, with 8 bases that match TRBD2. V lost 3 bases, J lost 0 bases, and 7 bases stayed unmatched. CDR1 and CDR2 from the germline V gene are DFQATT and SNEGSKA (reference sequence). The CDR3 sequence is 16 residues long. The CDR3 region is CSARVSGSIAKNIQYF. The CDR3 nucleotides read TGCAGTGCTAGGGTGAGCGGGAGTATAGCCAAAAACATTCAGTACTTC.

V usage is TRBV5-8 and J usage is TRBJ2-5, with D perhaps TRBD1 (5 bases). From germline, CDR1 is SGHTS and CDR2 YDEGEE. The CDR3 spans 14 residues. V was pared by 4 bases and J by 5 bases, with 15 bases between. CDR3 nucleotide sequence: TGTGCCAGCAGCGTACCCGGGCCAGGGGAGACCCAGTACTTC. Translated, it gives CASSVPGPGETQYF.

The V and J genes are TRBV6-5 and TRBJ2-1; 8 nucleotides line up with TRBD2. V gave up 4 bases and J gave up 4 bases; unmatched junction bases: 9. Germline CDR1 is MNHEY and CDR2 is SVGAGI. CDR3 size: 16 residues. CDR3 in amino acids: CASSSSGGIFYNEQFF. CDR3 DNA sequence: TGTGCCAGCAGTTCGTCGGGGGGGATTTTTTACAATGAGCAGTTCTTC.

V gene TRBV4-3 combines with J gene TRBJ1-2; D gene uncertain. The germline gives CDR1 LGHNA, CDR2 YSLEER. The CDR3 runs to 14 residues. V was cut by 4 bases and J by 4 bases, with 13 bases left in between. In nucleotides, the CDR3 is TGCGCCAGCAGCCCTGATTTGGGTTTCTATGGCTACACCTTC. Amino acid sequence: CASSPDLGFYGYTF.

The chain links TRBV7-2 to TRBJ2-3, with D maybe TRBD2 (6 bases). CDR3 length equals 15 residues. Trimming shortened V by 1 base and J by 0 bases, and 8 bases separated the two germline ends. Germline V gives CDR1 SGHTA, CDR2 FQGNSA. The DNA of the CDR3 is TGTGCCAGCAGCTTAGTCGGGACTAGCACAGATACGCAGTATTTT. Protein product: CASSLVGTSTDTQYF. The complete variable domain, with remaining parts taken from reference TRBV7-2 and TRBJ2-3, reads GAGVSQSPSNKVTEKGKDVELRCDPISGHTALYWYRQSLGQGLEFLIYFQGNSAPDKSGLPSDRFSAERTGGSVSTLTIQRTQQEDSAVYLCASSLVGTSTDTQYFGPGTRLTVL.

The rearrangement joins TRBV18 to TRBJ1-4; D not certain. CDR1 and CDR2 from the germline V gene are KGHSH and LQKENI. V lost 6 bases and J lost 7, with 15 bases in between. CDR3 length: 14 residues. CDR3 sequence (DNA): TGTGCCAGCTCGCCGGGCCTTGAGGGTGAAAAACTGTTTTTT. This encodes CASSPGLEGEKLFF.

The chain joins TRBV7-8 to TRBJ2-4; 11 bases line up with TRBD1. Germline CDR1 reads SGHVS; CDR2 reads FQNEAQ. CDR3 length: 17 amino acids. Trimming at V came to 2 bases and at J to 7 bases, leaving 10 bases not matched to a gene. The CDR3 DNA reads TGTGCCAGCAGCTTAAATCCCCCGGGGGACAGGGGGAACATTCAGTACTTC. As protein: CASSLNPPGDRGNIQYF.

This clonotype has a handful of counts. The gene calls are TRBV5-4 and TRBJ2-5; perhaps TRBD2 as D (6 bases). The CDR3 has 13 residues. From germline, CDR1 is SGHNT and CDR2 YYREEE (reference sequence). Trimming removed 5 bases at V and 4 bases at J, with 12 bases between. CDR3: CASRHGSGETQYF. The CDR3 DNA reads TGTGCCAGCAGACACGGGAGTGGAGAGACCCAGTACTTC.

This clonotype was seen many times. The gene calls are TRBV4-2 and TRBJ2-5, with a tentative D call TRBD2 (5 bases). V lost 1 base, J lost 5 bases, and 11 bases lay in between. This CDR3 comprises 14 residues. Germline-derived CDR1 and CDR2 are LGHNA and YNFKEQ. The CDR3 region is CASSQGGSGETQYF. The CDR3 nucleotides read TGTGCCAGCAGCCAAGGGGGTTCGGGGGAGACCCAGTACTTC.

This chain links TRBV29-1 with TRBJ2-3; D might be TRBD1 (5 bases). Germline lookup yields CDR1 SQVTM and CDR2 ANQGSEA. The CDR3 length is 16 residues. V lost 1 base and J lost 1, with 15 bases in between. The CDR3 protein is CSVEGWFDRRTDTQYF. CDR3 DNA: TGCAGCGTTGAAGGCTGGTTCGACAGACGCACAGATACGCAGTATTTT.

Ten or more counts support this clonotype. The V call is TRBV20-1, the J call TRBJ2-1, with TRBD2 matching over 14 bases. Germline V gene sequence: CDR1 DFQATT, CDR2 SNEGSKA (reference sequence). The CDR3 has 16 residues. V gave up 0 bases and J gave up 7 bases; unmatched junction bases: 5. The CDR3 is CSARDRLAGGPNEQFF. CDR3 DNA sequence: TGCAGTGCTAGAGATCGACTAGCGGGAGGGCCGAATGAGCAGTTCTTC.

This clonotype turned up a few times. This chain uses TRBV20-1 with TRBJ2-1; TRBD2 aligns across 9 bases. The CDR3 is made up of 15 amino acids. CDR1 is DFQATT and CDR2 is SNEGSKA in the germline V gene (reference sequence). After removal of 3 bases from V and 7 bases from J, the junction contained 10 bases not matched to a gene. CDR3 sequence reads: CSARTGTSYVNEQFF. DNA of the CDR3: TGCAGTGCTAGGACCGGGACTAGCTATGTGAATGAGCAGTTCTTC.

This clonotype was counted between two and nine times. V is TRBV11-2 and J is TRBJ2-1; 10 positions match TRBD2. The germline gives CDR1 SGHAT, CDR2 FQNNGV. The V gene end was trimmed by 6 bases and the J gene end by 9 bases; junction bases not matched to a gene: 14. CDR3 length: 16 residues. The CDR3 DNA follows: TGTGCCAGCAGGGCGTTAGCGGGAGGACTCTACGGTGAGCAGTTCTTC. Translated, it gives CASRALAGGLYGEQFF.

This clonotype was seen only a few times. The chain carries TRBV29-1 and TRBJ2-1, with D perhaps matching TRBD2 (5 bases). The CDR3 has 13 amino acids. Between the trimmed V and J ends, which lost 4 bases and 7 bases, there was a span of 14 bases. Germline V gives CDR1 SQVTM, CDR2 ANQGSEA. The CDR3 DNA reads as TGCAGCGTTGCTAGGAAGACGGGGAATGAGCAGTTCTTC. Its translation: CSVARKTGNEQFF.

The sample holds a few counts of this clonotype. The CDR3 DNA reads TGTGCCAGCAGCCAAGGGACAGGGGGCCGCGCTGGCTACACCTTC. This encodes CASSQGTGGRAGYTF. The chain has TRBV4-2 and TRBJ1-2, with 11 bases aligning to TRBD1. CDR1 is LGHNA, CDR2 YNFKEQ, per germline. The CDR3 runs 15 residues. V lost 1 base to trimming and J lost 7 bases; unmatched junction nucleotides: 5.

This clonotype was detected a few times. The CDR3 DNA is TGTGCCAGCAGTTTTCAGTCGGCAGACCCGACCGGGGAGCTGTTTTTT. It specifies CASSFQSADPTGELFF. V gene TRBV12-3 or TRBV12-4 combines with J gene TRBJ2-2; D remains unclear. The CDR3 contains 16 residues. Between the trimmed V and J ends, which lost 3 bases and 5 bases, there was a span of 16 bases.

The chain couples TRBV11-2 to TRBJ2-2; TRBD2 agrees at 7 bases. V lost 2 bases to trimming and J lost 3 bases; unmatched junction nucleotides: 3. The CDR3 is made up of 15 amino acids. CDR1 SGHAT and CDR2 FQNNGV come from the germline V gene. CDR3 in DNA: TGTGCCAGCAGCTTAACGAGCGGGGACACCGGGGAGCTGTTTTTT. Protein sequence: CASSLTSGDTGELFF.

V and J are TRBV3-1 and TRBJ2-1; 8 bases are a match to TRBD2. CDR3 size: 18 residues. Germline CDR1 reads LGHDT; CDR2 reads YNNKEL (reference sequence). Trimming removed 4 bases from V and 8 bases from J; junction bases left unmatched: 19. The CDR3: CASSLPPVKAGVPYEQFF. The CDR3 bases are TGTGCCAGCAGCCTACCGCCGGTTAAAGCGGGAGTTCCCTATGAGCAGTTCTTC.

CDR3 region: CSARDRERNPFYNEQFF. Here the CDR3 DNA reads TGCAGTGCTAGAGATCGGGAGCGGAACCCTTTCTACAATGAGCAGTTCTTC. The rearrangement links TRBV20-1 to TRBJ2-1; tentatively, D is TRBD2 (6 bases). The CDR3 is made up of 17 amino acids. The V and J ends lost 0 bases and 3 bases respectively, with 18 bases between them. Germline values: CDR1 DFQATT, CDR2 SNEGSKA (reference sequence).

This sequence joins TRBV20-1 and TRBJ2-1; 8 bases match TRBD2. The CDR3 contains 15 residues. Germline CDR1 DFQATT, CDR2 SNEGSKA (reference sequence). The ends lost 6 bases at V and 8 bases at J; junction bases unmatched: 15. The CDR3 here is CSAGRAGGLDDEQFF. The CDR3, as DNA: TGCAGTGCCGGGAGGGCGGGAGGCCTCGACGATGAGCAGTTCTTC.

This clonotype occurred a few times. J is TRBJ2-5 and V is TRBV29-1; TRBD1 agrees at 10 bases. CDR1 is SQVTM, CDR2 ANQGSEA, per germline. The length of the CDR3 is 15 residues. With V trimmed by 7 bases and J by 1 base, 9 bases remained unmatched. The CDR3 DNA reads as TGCAGCGGGGCCCGGGACAGGGGTCTCCAAGAGACCCAGTACTTC. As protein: CSGARDRGLQETQYF.